These 8 T cell receptor beta chains came from one sample sequenced in a study of T cell responses to AZD1222 COVID-19 vaccine. Profiling relied on immunoSEQ multiplex PCR, and the TCRdb table lists in-frame clones only, not all of them. The profile shows tens of thousands of clones, less than 85% of them singletons. The sample was peripheral blood, taken on day 0 of AZD1222 vaccination. The receptors shown here come from an adult in good health.

This clone has more than one count but fewer than ten. This chain uses TRBV7-3 with TRBJ2-2, with a tentative D call TRBD2 (6 bases). Looked up from germline, CDR1 is SGHTA and CDR2 is FQGTGA. Trimming shortened V by 5 bases and J by 5 bases, and 15 bases separated the two germline ends. The CDR3 is 15 amino acids. In DNA form, the CDR3 reads TGTGCCAGCAGCCCCCTGGGAGGCCAGACCGGGGAGCTGTTTTTT. Translated, it gives CASSPLGGQTGELFF.

This clone appeared a few times. The V gene is TRBV9, the J gene TRBJ1-2; the match to TRBD1 covers 7 bases. Per germline, CDR1 SGDLS and CDR2 YYNGEE. This CDR3 has 15 amino acids. V dropped 7 bases and J dropped 1; count of bases not matched to a gene: 10. The CDR3 coding sequence is TGTGCCAGCGGAGACCCGGGACAGATTAACTATGGCTACACCTTC. Translation: CASGDPGQINYGYTF.

This chain uses TRBV3-1 (or the pseudogene TRBV3-2) with TRBJ1-3, with D unclear. V was shortened by 7 bases and J by 7 bases, with 20 bases between the two germline ends. CDR1 LGHDT and CDR2 YNNKEL come from the germline V gene (reference sequence). The CDR3 runs 15 residues. DNA for the CDR3: TGTGCCAGCACGACGACCTTGAGAGATGTGAACACCATATATTTT. It is translated as CASTTTLRDVNTIYF.

This chain links TRBV6-8 with TRBJ1-5; maybe TRBD1 (5 bases). CDR3 length: 14 amino acids. V shed 8 bases and J shed 3 bases, with 14 bases lying between them. Germline lookup yields CDR1 MNHGY and CDR2 SAAAGT. The CDR3 DNA is TGTGCCAGCCTGGAGGGGAGCCCCAATCAGCCCCAGCATTTT. It codes for CASLEGSPNQPQHF.

This chain links TRBV5-1 with TRBJ2-1, with D hard to call. In germline, CDR1 is SGHRS, CDR2 YFSETQ. The CDR3 consists of 14 residues. Deletions cut 0 bases from V and 6 bases from J, with 10 bases between. Written as DNA, the CDR3 is TGCGCCAGCAGCTTGGGTTCGCCAGGCAATGAGCAGTTCTTC. Translation gives CASSLGSPGNEQFF. Combining the CDR3 with reference TRBV5-1 and TRBJ2-1 gives the whole variable domain KAGVTQTPRYLIKTRGQQVTLSCSPISGHRSVSWYQQTPGQGLQFLFEYFSETQRNKGNFPGRFSGRQFSNSRSEMNVSTLELGDSALYLCASSLGSPGNEQFFGPGTRLTVL.

The CDR3 nucleotides read TGCGCCAGCAGCCAAGATGCAGGCATCAACTATGGCTACACCTTC. This translates into CASSQDAGINYGYTF. V gene TRBV4-3 combines with J gene TRBJ1-2, with no clear D. The CDR3 has 15 residues. The germline V gene has CDR1 LGHNA and CDR2 YSLEER. The germline V and J ends were trimmed by 0 bases and 2 bases, with 10 bases remaining between them.

The V call is TRBV11-2, the J call TRBJ2-3, with TRBD2 matching over 7 bases. CDR3 length equals 16 residues. The germline gives CDR1 SGHAT, CDR2 FQNNGV. V dropped 5 bases and J dropped 2; count of bases not matched to a gene: 10. The CDR3 DNA follows: TGTGCCAGCAGCCGTAGGGGACGGGGGGACACAGATACGCAGTATTTT. Translation gives CASSRRGRGDTDTQYF. The entire variable domain, with the rest obtained from reference TRBV11-2 and TRBJ2-3, is as follows: EAGVAQSPRYKIIEKRQSVAFWCNPISGHATLYWYQQILGQGPKLLIQFQNNGVVDDSQLPKDRFSAERLKGVDSTLKIQPAKLEDSAVYLCASSRRGRGDTDTQYFGPGTRLTVL.

This clone has a handful of counts. The V call is TRBV11-1, the J call TRBJ1-2, with 8 bases that match TRBD1. CDR3 length equals 14 residues. V lost 1 base, J lost 8 bases, and 6 bases stayed unmatched. The germline V gene encodes CDR1 SGHAT and CDR2 FQDESV (reference sequence). CDR3 in DNA: TGTGCCAGCAGCTTAGATCAGGGGGCGAGCGGCTACACCTTC. Translating it yields CASSLDQGASGYTF.